The 11 T cell receptor beta chains in this list originate from one sample, sequenced in a study of control samples from healthy donors and cancer patients. Clones were sequenced by immunoSEQ multiplex PCR, and TCRdb holds only the in-frame ones, with some missing. The table lists tens of thousands of clones, over 65% of them singletons, with approximately 16% in the top ten. Material: blood. The receptors stem from a man aged 50 to 60 in good health.

The chain joins TRBV7-9 to TRBJ1-1, with no clear D. V was shortened by 4 bases and J by 4 bases, with 13 bases between the two germline ends. The CDR3 has 14 amino acids. Germline V lookup: CDR1 SEHNR, CDR2 FQNEAQ (reference sequence). CDR3 protein: CASSSLARVTEAFF. In nucleotides, the CDR3 is TGTGCCAGCAGCTCACTTGCCCGGGTCACTGAAGCTTTCTTT.

The rearrangement joins TRBV6-2 or TRBV6-3 to TRBJ2-7; 7 bases agree with TRBD1. After removal of 2 bases from V and 6 bases from J, the junction contained 7 bases not matched to a gene. Germline CDR1 MNHEY, CDR2 SVGEGT. The CDR3 sequence is 14 residues long. Here the CDR3 reads CASSYARDSSEQYF. In nucleotides, the CDR3 is TGTGCCAGCAGTTACGCACGGGACAGCAGCGAGCAGTACTTC.

The V and J genes are TRBV4-3 and TRBJ1-2; 7 bases line up with TRBD1. V gave up 0 bases and J gave up 0 bases; unmatched junction bases: 4. This CDR3 is 16 amino acids long. Germline V gene sequence: CDR1 LGHNA, CDR2 YSLEER. The CDR3 DNA is TGCGCCAGCAGCCAAGAAGGCGGGACAGCTAACTATGGCTACACCTTC. This codes for CASSQEGGTANYGYTF.

J is TRBJ2-1 and V is TRBV11-3; D perhaps matches TRBD2 (6 bases). Per the germline V gene, CDR1 is SGHNT and CDR2 is YENEEA. Trimming took off 5 bases at V and 3 bases at J, with 14 bases between the two ends. This CDR3 contains 15 residues. CDR3 DNA: TGTGCCAGCAGCCCCCGGGGGAGCGTCTACAATGAGCAGTTCTTC. It codes for CASSPRGSVYNEQFF.

The rearrangement links TRBV12-2 to TRBJ1-5. TRBV12-2 is shown as a pseudogene. CDR3 length: 16 residues. In nucleotides, the CDR3 is TGTGCAAGTCGCTTGAGGGAGGAAAATAGCAATCAGCCCCAGCATTTT. It specifies CASRLREENSNQPQHF.

The chain uses TRBV7-3 and TRBJ2-4; D unresolved. V was trimmed by 2 bases and J by 2 bases, leaving 16 bases between them. The germline CDR1 and CDR2 sequences are SGHTA and FQGTGA. This CDR3 is 17 amino acids long. The CDR3 region has the DNA TGTGCCAGCAGCTTAGGGCTTGTGTTTGAAACCAAAAACATTCAGTACTTC. It encodes CASSLGLVFETKNIQYF.

The V and J genes are TRBV19 and TRBJ1-1, with 7 bases that match TRBD1. This CDR3 contains 15 residues. V lost 6 bases, J lost 0 bases, and 7 bases stayed unmatched. CDR1 and CDR2 from the germline V gene are LNHDA and SQIVND (reference sequence). CDR3 nucleotides: TGTGCCAGTAGCCCCCAGGGGGTAATGAACACTGAAGCTTTCTTT. This codes for CASSPQGVMNTEAFF.

This sequence joins TRBV3-1 (or the pseudogene TRBV3-2) and TRBJ2-7; a possible D gene is TRBD1 (6 bases). This CDR3 contains 15 residues. Looked up from germline, CDR1 is LGHDT and CDR2 is YNNKEL (reference sequence). V lost 3 bases, J lost 2 bases, and 14 bases lay in between. The CDR3 loop reads CASSQQQGAPYEQYF. As DNA, the CDR3 is TGTGCCAGCAGCCAGCAACAGGGAGCTCCCTACGAGCAGTACTTC.

The chain couples TRBV7-9 to TRBJ2-7, with D possibly being TRBD2 (6 bases). V gave up 5 bases and J gave up 0 bases, with 20 bases separating them. The CDR3 has 17 residues. Per the germline V gene, CDR1 is SEHNR and CDR2 is FQNEAQ (reference sequence). CDR3 sequence: CASSPRIGEASSYEQYF. Written as DNA, the CDR3 is TGTGCCAGCAGCCCGAGGATCGGGGAGGCTAGCTCCTACGAGCAGTACTTC.

By share, this clone ranks as medium-sized. The chain joins TRBV6-4 to TRBJ2-7, with a weak D call TRBD1 (7 bases). V was cut by 3 bases and J by 6 bases, with 12 bases left in between. Germline CDR1 MRHNA, CDR2 SNTAGT. The CDR3 loop spans 13 amino acids. CDR3 sequence: CASSERDSSEQYF. The CDR3 DNA reads as TGTGCCAGCAGTGAGCGGGACAGCTCCGAGCAGTACTTC.

The V and J genes are TRBV30 and TRBJ2-2, with TRBD2 identical over 8 bases. The germline V gene has CDR1 GTSNPN and CDR2 SVGIG (reference sequence). The CDR3 covers 14 residues. Trimming removed 0 bases from V and 5 bases from J; junction bases left unmatched: 2. This CDR3 reads CAWSVLAGTGELFF. The DNA of the CDR3 is TGTGCCTGGAGTGTTTTAGCGGGAACCGGGGAGCTGTTTTTT.